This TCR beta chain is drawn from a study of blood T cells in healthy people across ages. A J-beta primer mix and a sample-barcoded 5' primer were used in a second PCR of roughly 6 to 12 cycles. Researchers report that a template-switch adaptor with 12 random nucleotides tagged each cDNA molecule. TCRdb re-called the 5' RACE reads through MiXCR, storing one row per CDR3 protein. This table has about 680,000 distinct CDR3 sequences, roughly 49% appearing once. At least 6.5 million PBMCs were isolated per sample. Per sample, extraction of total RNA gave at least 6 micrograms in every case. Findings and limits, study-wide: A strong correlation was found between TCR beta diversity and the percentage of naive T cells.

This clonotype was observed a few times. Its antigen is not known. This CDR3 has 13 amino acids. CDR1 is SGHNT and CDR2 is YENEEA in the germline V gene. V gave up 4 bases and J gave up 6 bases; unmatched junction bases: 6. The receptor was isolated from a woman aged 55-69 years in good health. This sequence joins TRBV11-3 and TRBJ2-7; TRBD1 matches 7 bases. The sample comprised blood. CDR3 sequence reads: CASSSTGTGEQYF. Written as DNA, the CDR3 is TGTGCCAGCAGCTCGACAGGGACGGGCGAGCAGTACTTC. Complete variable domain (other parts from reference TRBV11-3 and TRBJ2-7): EAGVVQSPRYKIIEKKQPVAFWCNPISGHNTLYWYLQNLGQGPELLIRYENEEAVDDSQLPKDRFSAERLKGVDSTLKIQPAELGDSAVYLCASSSTGTGEQYFGPGTRLTVT.